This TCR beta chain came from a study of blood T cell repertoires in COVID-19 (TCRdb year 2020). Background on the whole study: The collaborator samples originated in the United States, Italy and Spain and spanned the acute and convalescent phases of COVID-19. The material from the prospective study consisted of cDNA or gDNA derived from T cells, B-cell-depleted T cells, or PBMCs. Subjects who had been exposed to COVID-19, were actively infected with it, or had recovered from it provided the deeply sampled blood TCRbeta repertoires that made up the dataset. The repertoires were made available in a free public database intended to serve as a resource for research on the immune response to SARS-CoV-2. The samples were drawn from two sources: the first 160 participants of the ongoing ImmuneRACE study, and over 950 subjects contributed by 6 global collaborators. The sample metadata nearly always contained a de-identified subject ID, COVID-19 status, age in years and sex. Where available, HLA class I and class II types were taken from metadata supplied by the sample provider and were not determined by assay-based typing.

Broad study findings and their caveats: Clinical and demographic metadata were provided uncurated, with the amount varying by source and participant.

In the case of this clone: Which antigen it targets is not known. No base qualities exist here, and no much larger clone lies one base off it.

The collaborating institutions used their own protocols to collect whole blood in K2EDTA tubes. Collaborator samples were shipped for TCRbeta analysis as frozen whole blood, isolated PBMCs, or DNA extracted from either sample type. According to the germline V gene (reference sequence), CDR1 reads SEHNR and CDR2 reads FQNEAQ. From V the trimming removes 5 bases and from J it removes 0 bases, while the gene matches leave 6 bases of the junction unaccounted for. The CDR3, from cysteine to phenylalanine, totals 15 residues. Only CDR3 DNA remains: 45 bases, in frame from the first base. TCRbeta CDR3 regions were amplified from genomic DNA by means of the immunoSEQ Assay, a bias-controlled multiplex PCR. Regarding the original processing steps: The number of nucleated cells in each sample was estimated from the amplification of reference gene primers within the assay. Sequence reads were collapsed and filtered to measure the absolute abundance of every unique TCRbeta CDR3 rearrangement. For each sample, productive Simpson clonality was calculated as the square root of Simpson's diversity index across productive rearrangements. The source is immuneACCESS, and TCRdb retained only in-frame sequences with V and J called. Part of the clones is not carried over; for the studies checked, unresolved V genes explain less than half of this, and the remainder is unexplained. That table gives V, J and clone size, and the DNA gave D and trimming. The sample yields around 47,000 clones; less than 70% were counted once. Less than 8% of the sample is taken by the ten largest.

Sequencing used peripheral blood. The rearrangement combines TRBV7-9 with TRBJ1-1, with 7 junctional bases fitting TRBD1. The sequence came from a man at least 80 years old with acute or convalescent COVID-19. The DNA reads TGTGCCAGCAGCGCTGGACAGGCGTTGAACACTGAAGCTTTCTTT. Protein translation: CASSAGQALNTEAFF.